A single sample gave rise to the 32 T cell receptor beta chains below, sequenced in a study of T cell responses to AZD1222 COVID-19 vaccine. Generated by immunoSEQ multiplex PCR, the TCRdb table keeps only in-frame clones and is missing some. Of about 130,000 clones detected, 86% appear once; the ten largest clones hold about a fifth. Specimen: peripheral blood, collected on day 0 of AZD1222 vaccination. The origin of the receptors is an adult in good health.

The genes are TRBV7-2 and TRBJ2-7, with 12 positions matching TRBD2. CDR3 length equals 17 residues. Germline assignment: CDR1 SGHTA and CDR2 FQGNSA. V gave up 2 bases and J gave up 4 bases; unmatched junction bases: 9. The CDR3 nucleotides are TGTGCCAGCAGCTTAACACCTGCCGGGACTAGCGGGTACGAGCAGTACTTC. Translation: CASSLTPAGTSGYEQYF.

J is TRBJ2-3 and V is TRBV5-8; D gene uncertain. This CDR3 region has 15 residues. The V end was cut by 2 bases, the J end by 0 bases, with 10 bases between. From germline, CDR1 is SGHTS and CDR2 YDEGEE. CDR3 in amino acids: CASSFILGSTDTQYF. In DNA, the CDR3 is TGTGCCAGCAGCTTCATCCTCGGGAGCACAGATACGCAGTATTTT. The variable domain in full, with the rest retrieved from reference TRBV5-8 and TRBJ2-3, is EAGVTQSPTHLIKTRGQQATLRCSPISGHTSVYWYQQALGLGLQFLLWYDEGEERNRGNFPPRFSGRQFPNYSSELNVNALELEDSALYLCASSFILGSTDTQYFGPGTRLTVL.

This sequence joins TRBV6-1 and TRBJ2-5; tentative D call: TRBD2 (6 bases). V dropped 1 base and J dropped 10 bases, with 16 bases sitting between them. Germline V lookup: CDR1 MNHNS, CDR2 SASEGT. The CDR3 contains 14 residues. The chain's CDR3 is CASSEGGGPWGQYF. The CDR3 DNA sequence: TGTGCCAGCAGTGAAGGTGGAGGGCCATGGGGCCAGTACTTC.

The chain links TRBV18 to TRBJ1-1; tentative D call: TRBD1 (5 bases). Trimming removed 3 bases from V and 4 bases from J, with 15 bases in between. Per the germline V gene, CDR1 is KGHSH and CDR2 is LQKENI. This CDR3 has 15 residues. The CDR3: CASSPPGRGGTEAFF. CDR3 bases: TGTGCCAGCTCACCCCCCGGGAGGGGAGGCACTGAAGCTTTCTTT.

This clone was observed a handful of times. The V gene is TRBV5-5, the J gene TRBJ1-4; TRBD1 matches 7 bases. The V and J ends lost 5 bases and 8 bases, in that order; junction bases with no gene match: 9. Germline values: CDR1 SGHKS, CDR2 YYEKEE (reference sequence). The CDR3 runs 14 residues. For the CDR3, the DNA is TGTGCCAGCAGTCGGGAGGGGGCAGAAGAAAAACTGTTTTTT. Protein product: CASSREGAEEKLFF. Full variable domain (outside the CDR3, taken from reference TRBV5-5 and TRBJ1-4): DAGVTQSPTHLIKTRGQQVTLRCSPISGHKSVSWYQQVLGQGPQFIFQYYEKEERGRGNFPDRFSARQFPNYSSELNVNALLLGDSALYLCASSREGAEEKLFFGSGTQLSVL.

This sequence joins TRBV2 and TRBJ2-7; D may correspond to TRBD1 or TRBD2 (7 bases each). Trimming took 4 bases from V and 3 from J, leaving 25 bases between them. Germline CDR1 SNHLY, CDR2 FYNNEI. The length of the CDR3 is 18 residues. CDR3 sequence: CASSVEVSGGAKGYEQYF. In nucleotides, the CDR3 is TGTGCCAGCAGTGTCGAAGTCTCAGGGGGGGCTAAGGGCTACGAGCAGTACTTC.

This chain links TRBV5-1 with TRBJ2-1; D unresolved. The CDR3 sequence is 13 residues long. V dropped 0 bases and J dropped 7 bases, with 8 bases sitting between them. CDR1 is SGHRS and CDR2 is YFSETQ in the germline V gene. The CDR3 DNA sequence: TGCGCCAGCAGCTTGGTTTTAGGGAATGAGCAGTTCTTC. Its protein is CASSLVLGNEQFF.

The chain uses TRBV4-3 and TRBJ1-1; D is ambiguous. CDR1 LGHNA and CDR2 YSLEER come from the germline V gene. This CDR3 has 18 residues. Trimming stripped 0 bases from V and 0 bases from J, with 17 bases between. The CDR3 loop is CASSQDLGTDYLNTEAFF. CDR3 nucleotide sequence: TGCGCCAGCAGCCAAGATCTGGGCACAGACTACCTGAACACTGAAGCTTTCTTT.

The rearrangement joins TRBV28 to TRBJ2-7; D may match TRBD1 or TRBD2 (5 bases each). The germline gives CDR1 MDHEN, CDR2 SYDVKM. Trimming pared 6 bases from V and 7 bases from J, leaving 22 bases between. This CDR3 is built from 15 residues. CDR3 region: CASRPTRVLTGEQYF. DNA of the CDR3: TGTGCCAGCAGGCCTACCAGGGTTCTCACGGGGGAGCAGTACTTC.

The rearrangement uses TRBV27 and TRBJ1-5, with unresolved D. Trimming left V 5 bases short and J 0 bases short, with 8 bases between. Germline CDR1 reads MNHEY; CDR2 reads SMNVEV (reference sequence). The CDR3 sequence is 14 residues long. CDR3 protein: CASSASYSNQPQHF. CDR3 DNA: TGTGCCAGCAGTGCCTCGTATAGCAATCAGCCCCAGCATTTT.

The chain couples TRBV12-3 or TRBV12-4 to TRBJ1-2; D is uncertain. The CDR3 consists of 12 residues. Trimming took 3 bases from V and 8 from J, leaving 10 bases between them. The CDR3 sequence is CASSLRFGGYTF. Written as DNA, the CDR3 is TGTGCCAGCAGTTTGCGATTTGGGGGCTACACCTTC.

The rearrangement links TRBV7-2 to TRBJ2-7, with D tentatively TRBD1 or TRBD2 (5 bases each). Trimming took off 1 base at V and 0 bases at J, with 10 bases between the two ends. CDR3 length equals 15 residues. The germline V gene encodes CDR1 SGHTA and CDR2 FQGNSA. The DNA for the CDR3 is TGTGCCAGCAGCTTAGGGTGGGGGAGCTCCTACGAGCAGTACTTC. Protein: CASSLGWGSSYEQYF.

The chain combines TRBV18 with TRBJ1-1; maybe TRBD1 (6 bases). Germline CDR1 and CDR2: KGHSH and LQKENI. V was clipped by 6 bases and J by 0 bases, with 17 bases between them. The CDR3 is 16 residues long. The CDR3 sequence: CASSPRGGGMNTEAFF. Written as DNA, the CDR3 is TGTGCCAGCTCTCCTAGGGGGGGCGGTATGAACACTGAAGCTTTCTTT.

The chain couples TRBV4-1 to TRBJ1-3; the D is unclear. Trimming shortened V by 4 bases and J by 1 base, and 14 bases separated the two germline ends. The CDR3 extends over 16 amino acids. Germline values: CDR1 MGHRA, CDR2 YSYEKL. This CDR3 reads CASSRTDSLSGNTIYF. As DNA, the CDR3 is TGCGCCAGCAGCCGTACGGACTCATTGTCTGGAAACACCATATATTTT.

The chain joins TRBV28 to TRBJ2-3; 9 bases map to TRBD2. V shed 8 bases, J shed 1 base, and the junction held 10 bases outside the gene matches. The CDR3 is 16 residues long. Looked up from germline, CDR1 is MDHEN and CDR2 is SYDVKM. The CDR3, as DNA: TGTGCCAGCCAGTCTAGCGGGGCGGCTGGCACAGATACGCAGTATTTT. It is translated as CASQSSGAAGTDTQYF.

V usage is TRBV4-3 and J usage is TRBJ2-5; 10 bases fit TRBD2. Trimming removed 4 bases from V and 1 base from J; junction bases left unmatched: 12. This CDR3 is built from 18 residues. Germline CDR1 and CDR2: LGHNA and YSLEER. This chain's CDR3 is CASSLLSPSGGRQETQYF. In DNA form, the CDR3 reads TGCGCCAGCAGCCTCCTAAGCCCTAGCGGGGGCCGCCAAGAGACCCAGTACTTC.

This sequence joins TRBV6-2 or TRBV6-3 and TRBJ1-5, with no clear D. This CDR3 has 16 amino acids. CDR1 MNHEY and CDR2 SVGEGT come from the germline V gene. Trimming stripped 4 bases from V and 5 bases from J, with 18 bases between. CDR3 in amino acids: CASSSEWMASYQPQHF. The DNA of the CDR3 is TGTGCCAGCAGTTCAGAGTGGATGGCTTCCTATCAGCCCCAGCATTTT.

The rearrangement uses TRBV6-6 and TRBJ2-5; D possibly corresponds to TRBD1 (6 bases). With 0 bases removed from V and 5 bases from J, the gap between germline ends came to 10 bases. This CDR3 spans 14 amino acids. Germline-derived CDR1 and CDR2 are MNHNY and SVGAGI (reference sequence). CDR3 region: CASSYSNRGETQYF. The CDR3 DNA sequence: TGTGCCAGCAGTTACTCGAATAGGGGGGAGACCCAGTACTTC.

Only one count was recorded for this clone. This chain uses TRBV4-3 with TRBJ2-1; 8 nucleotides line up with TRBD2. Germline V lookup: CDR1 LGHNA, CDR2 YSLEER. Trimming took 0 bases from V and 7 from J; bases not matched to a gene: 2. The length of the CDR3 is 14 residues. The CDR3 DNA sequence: TGCGCCAGCAGCCAAGAACCTAGCGGGAATGAGCAGTTCTTC. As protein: CASSQEPSGNEQFF.

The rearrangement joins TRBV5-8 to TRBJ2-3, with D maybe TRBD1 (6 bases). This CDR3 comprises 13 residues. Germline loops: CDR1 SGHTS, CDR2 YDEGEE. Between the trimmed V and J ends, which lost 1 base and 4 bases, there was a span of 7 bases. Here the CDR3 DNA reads TGTGCCAGCAGCTTGAAGGGGGCAGATACGCAGTATTTT. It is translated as CASSLKGADTQYF.

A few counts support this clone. For the CDR3, the DNA is TGTGCTAGTGGTTTTGGGCATAACACAGATACGCAGTATTTT. Its protein is CASGFGHNTDTQYF. V usage is TRBV12-5 and J usage is TRBJ2-3; no clear D. Germline values: CDR1 LGHNT, CDR2 FRNRAP. The CDR3 consists of 14 residues. V gave up 3 bases and J gave up 2 bases, with 9 bases separating them.

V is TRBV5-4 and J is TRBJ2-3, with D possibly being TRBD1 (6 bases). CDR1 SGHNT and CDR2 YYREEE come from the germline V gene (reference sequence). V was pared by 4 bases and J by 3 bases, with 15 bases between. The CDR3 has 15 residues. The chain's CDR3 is CASSDDFTGTDTQYF. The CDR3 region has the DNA TGTGCCAGCAGCGACGACTTCACAGGGACAGATACGCAGTATTTT.

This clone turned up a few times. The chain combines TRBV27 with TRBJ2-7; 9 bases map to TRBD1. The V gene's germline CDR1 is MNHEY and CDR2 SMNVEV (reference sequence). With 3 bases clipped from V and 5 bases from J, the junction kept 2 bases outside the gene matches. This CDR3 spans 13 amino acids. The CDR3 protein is CASSFRDRDEQYF. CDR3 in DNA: TGTGCCAGCAGTTTCCGGGACAGGGACGAGCAGTACTTC.

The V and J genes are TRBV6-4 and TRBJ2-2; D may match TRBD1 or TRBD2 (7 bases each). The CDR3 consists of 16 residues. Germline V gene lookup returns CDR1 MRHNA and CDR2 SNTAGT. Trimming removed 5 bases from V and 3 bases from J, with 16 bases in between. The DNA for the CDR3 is TGTGCCAGCAGTACCGAGGGAGGGGGCTACACCGGGGAGCTGTTTTTT. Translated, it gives CASSTEGGGYTGELFF.

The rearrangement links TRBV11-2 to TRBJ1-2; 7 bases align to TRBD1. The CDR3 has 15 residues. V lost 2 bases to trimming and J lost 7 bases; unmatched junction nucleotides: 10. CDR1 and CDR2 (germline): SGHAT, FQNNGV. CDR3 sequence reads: CASSLLSRGSGGYTF. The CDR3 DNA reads TGTGCCAGCAGCTTATTGTCCAGGGGGTCCGGTGGCTACACCTTC.

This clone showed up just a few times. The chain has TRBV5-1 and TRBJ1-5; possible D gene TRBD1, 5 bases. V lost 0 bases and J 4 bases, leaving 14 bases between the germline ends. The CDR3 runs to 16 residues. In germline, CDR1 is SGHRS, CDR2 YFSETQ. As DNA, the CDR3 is TGCGCCAGCAGCTTGGACGGCGTAGGGGTAAATCAGCCCCAGCATTTT. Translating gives CASSLDGVGVNQPQHF.

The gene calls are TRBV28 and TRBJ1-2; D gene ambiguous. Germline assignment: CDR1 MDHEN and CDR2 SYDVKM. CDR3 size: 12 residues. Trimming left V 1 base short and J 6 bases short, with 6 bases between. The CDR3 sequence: CASSLLPHGYTF. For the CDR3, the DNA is TGTGCCAGCAGTTTATTGCCCCATGGCTACACCTTC.

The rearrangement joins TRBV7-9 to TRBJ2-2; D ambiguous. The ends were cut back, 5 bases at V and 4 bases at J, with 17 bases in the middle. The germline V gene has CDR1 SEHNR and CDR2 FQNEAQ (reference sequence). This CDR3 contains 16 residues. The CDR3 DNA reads TGTGCCAGCAGCGCGCTCCTTGGAAGGTCCACCGGGGAGCTGTTTTTT. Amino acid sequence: CASSALLGRSTGELFF.

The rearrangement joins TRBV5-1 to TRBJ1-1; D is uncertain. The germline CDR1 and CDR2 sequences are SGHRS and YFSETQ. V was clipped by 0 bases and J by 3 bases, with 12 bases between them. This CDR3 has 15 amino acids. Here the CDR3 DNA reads TGCGCCAGCAGCTTGGAACTCGGGTGGTACACTGAAGCTTTCTTT. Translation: CASSLELGWYTEAFF.

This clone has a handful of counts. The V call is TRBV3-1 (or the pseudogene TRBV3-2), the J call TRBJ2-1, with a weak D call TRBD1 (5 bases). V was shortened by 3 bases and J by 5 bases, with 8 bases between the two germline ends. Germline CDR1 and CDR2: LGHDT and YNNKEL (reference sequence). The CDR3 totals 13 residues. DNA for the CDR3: TGTGCCAGCAGCCAGGACAACCACAATGAGCAGTTCTTC. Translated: CASSQDNHNEQFF.

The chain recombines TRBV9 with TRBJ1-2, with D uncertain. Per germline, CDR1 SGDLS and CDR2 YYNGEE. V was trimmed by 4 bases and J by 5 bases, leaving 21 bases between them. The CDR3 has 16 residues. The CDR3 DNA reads TGTGCCAGCAGCTTCCCATCGACCGGGAGGAGATATGGCTACACCTTC. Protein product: CASSFPSTGRRYGYTF.

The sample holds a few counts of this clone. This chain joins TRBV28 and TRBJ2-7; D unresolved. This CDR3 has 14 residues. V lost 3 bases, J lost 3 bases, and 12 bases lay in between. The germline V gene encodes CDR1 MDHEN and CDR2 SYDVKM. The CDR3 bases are TGTGCCAGCAGTTTGTGGCAGACGTACTACGAGCAGTACTTC. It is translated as CASSLWQTYYEQYF.